This TCR beta chain was recovered during a study of preoperative IRX-2 immunotherapy in early breast cancer. Trimming took 0 bases from V and 4 from J, leaving 12 bases between them. Germline CDR1 reads LNHNV; CDR2 reads YYDKDF (reference sequence). The CDR3 extends over 15 amino acids. Profiled with immunoSEQ multiplex PCR; TCRdb holds only in-frame clones, not every one. This table has under 30,000 clones, about 90% appearing once. Sample treatment: preoperative locoregional IRX-2 cytokine immunotherapy. Patients received preoperative, locoregional IRX-2 cytokine immunotherapy in a phase Ib study. This TCR was sampled from a human donor with breast cancer. This chain uses TRBV15 with TRBJ1-2; maybe TRBD1 (5 bases). Specimen: tumor tissue, collected after IRX-2 immunotherapy. CDR3 residues: CATSRDLGGFYGYTF. The CDR3 bases are TGTGCCACCAGCAGAGATCTGGGGGGGTTCTATGGCTACACCTTC.